These T cell receptor beta chains were read from a single sample in a study of OX40 agonist ivuxolimab in advanced cancers. Sequencing used immunoSEQ multiplex PCR; TCRdb keeps in-frame clones, though not all of them. The table has about 110,000 clones, approximately 90% seen once. The sequenced sample was CD4+ or CD8+ T cells sorted from blood, obtained in a trial of the OX40 agonist ivuxolimab. The source of these receptors is an adult with an advanced solid tumor such as melanoma, head and neck, liver or kidney cancer. The CDR3 runs from the conserved cysteine through the conserved F or W. A D gene is named only where the DNA matches it firmly. Where a row states a size, it is once, few, many or the class of an expanded clone; other rows omit it.

j_gene,d_gene,abundance,v_gene,CDR3nt,CDR3aa
TRBJ2-7,.,once,TRBV18,TGTGCCAGCTCACCACGTGACGGATACGAGCAGTACTTC,CASSPRDGYEQYF
TRBJ2-1,TRBD1,.,TRBV25-1,TGTGCCAGCAGGTCGGGGACAGGGTCTCGTGAGCAGTTCTTC,CASRSGTGSREQFF
TRBJ2-5,TRBD2,.,TRBV5-4,TGTGCCAGCAGCTTGGGACTAGCGGGCGAGACGGCCCAGTACTTC,CASSLGLAGETAQYF
TRBJ2-2,.,.,TRBV6-4,TGTGCCAGCAGTGTATCTAGCCTACGGGACGGGGAGCTGTTTTTT,CASSVSSLRDGELFF
TRBJ1-2,.,.,TRBV6-6,TGTGCCAGCAGTTACTTACAGGGTGATGGCTACACCTTC,CASSYLQGDGYTF
TRBJ2-3,TRBD2,.,TRBV7-6,TGTGCCAGCAGCTTAGGGAGCGGGGGCCAAACAGATACGCAGTATTTT,CASSLGSGGQTDTQYF
TRBJ1-2,.,.,TRBV6-5,TGTGCCAGTAGTTCCGGACACGACTATGGCTACACCTTC,CASSSGHDYGYTF
TRBJ1-5,.,.,TRBV5-1,TGCGCCAGCAGCCGGGACAAAAGCGGGGGTCAGCCCCAGCATTTT,CASSRDKSGGQPQHF
TRBJ1-3,TRBD1,.,TRBV30,TGTGCCTGGAGCCTAGCGGGACAGTTAGGAAACACCATATATTTT,CAWSLAGQLGNTIYF
TRBJ2-3,.,.,TRBV27,TGTGCCAGCAGTTCGGGACGGGCAGATACGCAGTATTTT,CASSSGRADTQYF
TRBJ1-5,.,.,TRBV7-2,TGTGCCAGCAGCCCGGGGGTCGGAGGGTATCAGCCCCAGCATTTT,CASSPGVGGYQPQHF
TRBJ1-2,TRBD1,.,TRBV2,TGTGCCAGCAGCCTGACAGGGGTGGATGGCTACACCTTC,CASSLTGVDGYTF
TRBJ2-3,.,.,TRBV19,TGTGCCAGTAGTATGTCAGCGGCTACCACAGATACGCAGTATTTT,CASSMSAATTDTQYF
TRBJ2-1,TRBD2,.,TRBV5-1,TGCGCCAGCAGCTTGGGGGGACTAGCGTACAATGAGCAGTTCTTC,CASSLGGLAYNEQFF
TRBJ2-3,TRBD2,.,TRBV27,TGTGCCAGCAAGGGGTACGGACTAGCGGGAAATGAAGATACGCAGTATTTT,CASKGYGLAGNEDTQYF
TRBJ2-1,TRBD2,.,TRBV9,TGTGCCAGCAGCGTAGAACTAGCGGGCAATGAGCAGTTCTTC,CASSVELAGNEQFF
TRBJ2-3,.,.,TRBV10-3,TGTGCCATCAAGGGGGGCCCTGGAGATACGCAGTATTTT,CAIKGGPGDTQYF
TRBJ2-7,TRBD2,.,TRBV11-3,TGTGCCAGCAGCTTAGGATCTAGCGGGAGCCACGAGCAGTACTTC,CASSLGSSGSHEQYF
TRBJ1-4,.,.,TRBV18,TGTGCCAGCTCACCGGTCTTAACTAATGAAAAACTGTTTTTT,CASSPVLTNEKLFF
TRBJ1-4,.,.,TRBV2,TGTGCCAGCAGTGAAGGTGGTCCGTCACTAGCAACTAATGAAAAACTGTTTTTT,CASSEGGPSLATNEKLFF
TRBJ2-5,TRBD1,once,TRBV2,TGTGCCAGCAGTGGGGACAGCCAAGAGACCCAGTACTTC,CASSGDSQETQYF
TRBJ2-1,TRBD2,.,TRBV7-2,TGTGCCAGCAGATCAGCGGGGGGGCCGACGAATGAGCAGTTCTTC,CASRSAGGPTNEQFF
TRBJ2-3,TRBD2,.,TRBV6-1,TGTGCCAGCAGGGGAGCGGGAGGGGGGACAGATACGCAGTATTTT,CASRGAGGGTDTQYF
TRBJ2-1,TRBD2,.,TRBV13,TGTGCCAGCAGCTTACGGCCTAGCGGGGGTTACAATGAGCAGTTCTTC,CASSLRPSGGYNEQFF
TRBJ2-3,.,.,TRBV6-1,TGTGCCAGCAGTCTGGACTATGCAGATACGCAGTATTTT,CASSLDYADTQYF
TRBJ1-1,TRBD1,.,TRBV29-1,TGCAGCGTTATCCCCTGGACAGGGGCCGGGTTTAGGAACACTGAAGCTTTCTTT,CSVIPWTGAGFRNTEAFF
TRBJ2-1,TRBD2,.,TRBV6-5,TGTGCCAGCAGTTCACCCCCCGGGACTAGCAGGAATGAGCAGTTCTTC,CASSSPPGTSRNEQFF
TRBJ2-7,TRBD1,few,TRBV30,TGTGCCTGGAGTGCCGGCGCGACAGGGGCGGTCAACGAGCAGTACTTC,CAWSAGATGAVNEQYF
TRBJ1-1,.,.,TRBV21-1,TGTGCCAGCAGCACAACGACCGGGACAGTGAACACTGAAGCTTTCTTT,CASSTTTGTVNTEAFF
TRBJ2-1,TRBD2,.,TRBV10-3,TGTGCCACTGGGACTAGCGACTCCTACAATGAGCAGTTCTTC,CATGTSDSYNEQFF
TRBJ2-2,.,.,TRBV7-3,TGTGCCAGCAGCAATACCAGAACGACCGGGGAGCTGTTTTTT,CASSNTRTTGELFF